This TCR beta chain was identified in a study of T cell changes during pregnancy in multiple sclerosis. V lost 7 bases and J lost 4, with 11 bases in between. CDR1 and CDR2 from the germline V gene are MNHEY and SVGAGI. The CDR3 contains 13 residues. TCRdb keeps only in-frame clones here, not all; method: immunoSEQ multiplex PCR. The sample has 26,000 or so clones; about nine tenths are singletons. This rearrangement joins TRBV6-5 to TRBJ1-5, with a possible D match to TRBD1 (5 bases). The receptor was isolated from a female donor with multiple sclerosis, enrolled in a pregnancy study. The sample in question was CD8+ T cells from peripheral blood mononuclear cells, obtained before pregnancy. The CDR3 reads CASMAGKNQPQHF. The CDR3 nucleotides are TGTGCCAGCATGGCAGGGAAGAATCAGCCCCAGCATTTT.